This TCR beta chain was recovered during a study of shared clonotypes between healthy human individuals. The table came from immunoSEQ multiplex PCR; TCRdb's copy has only in-frame clones and leaves some out. The table lists around 2.3 million clones, 95% of them singletons. Germline V CDR1 and CDR2: SGHTS, YDEGEE. The V end was cut by 1 base, the J end by 2 bases, with 11 bases between. The CDR3 totals 15 residues. This clonotype originated in a man younger than 30 in good health. The specimen sequenced was naive CD4+ T cells sorted from blood. Subset defined: CD45RA+ positively selected. The J gene is TRBJ2-3, the V gene TRBV5-8; no reliable D call. The CDR3 DNA reads TGTGCCAGCAGCTTGCTGGTAATCAACACAGATACGCAGTATTTT. Its translation is CASSLLVINTDTQYF. Full variable domain (remainder filled in from reference TRBV5-8 and TRBJ2-3): EAGVTQSPTHLIKTRGQQATLRCSPISGHTSVYWYQQALGLGLQFLLWYDEGEERNRGNFPPRFSGRQFPNYSSELNVNALELEDSALYLCASSLLVINTDTQYFGPGTRLTVL.